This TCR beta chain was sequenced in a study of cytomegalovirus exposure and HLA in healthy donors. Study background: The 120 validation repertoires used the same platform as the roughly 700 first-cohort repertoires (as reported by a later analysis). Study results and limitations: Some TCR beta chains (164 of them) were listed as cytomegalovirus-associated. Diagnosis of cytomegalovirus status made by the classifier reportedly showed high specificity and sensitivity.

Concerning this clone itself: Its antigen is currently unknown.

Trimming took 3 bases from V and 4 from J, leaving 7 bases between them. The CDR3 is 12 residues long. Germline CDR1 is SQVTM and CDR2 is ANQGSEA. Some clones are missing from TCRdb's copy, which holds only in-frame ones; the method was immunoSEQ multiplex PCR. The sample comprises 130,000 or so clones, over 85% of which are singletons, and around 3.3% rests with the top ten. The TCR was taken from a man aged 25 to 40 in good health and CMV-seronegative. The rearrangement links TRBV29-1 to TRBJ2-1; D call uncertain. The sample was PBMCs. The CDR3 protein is CSVDSYYNEQFF. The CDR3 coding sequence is TGCAGCGTTGACAGTTATTACAATGAGCAGTTCTTC.